These 19 T cell receptor beta chains were sequenced from one sample in a study of cytomegalovirus exposure and HLA in healthy donors (dated by TCRdb to 2016 to 2017). The library came from the immunoSEQ multiplex PCR assay. For the multiplex PCR, a mixture combining 60 forward primers for TCR Vbeta segments and 13 reverse primers for TCR Jbeta segments was used. TCRdb stores this immuneACCESS table with in-frame sequences only. Part of the clones is absent; in the studies checked, under half of the shortfall reflects unresolved V genes, and no reason is known for the rest. This sample has 150,000 to 250,000 clones in its table, and around 77% of those were observed once. Of the sample, approximately 2.1% falls within the top ten clones. Specimen: PBMCs. The receptors derive from a man aged 25-45 years in good health and CMV-seronegative.

CDR3 sequence: CASSLVSSGSLDTQYF. In DNA form, the CDR3 reads TGTGCCAGCAGCTTAGTGTCTAGCGGGAGTCTGGATACGCAGTATTTT. The V gene is TRBV7-3, the J gene TRBJ2-3, with 10 bases identical to TRBD2. V gave up 2 bases and J gave up 6 bases; unmatched junction bases: 8. The CDR3 loop spans 16 amino acids. CDR1 SGHTA and CDR2 FQGTGA come from the germline V gene.

V usage is TRBV27 and J usage is TRBJ2-2; TRBD1 agrees at 12 bases. Per germline, CDR1 MNHEY and CDR2 SMNVEV (reference sequence). V lost 3 bases and J lost 7; bases outside the gene matches: 6. CDR3 length: 16 amino acids. CDR3 nucleotides: TGTGCCAGCAGTTTCACCGGGACAGGGGGCATCGGGGAGCTGTTTTTT. Translated, it gives CASSFTGTGGIGELFF.

The V gene is TRBV7-9, the J gene TRBJ1-5; 9 bases map to TRBD1. The CDR3 is 17 residues long. V shed 2 bases, J shed 4 bases, and the junction held 9 bases outside the gene matches. Germline V gives CDR1 SEHNR, CDR2 FQNEAQ (reference sequence). In DNA, the CDR3 is TGTGCCAGCAGCTTATGGGACAGGGAGAATCTAAATCAGCCCCAGCATTTT. Translating gives CASSLWDRENLNQPQHF.

This clone came up once. This CDR3 reads CASSQGLAGSYEQYF. Written as DNA, the CDR3 is TGTGCCAGCAGCCAGGGACTAGCGGGCTCCTACGAGCAGTACTTC. The gene calls are TRBV9 and TRBJ2-7, with TRBD2 identical over 12 bases. The V and J ends lost 4 bases and 0 bases, in that order; junction bases with no gene match: 2. Germline loops: CDR1 SGDLS, CDR2 YYNGEE. This CDR3 contains 15 residues.

This chain links TRBV9 with TRBJ2-7; D is unresolved. This CDR3 is built from 15 residues. Germline-derived CDR1 and CDR2 are SGDLS and YYNGEE. Trimming took off 0 bases at V and 2 bases at J, with 12 bases between the two ends. The CDR3 protein is CASSVAAGRPYEQYF. CDR3 DNA sequence: TGTGCCAGCAGCGTAGCGGCAGGCCGACCCTACGAGCAGTACTTC.

V usage is TRBV5-4 and J usage is TRBJ2-5, with D perhaps matching TRBD1 (5 bases). TRBJ2-7 matches the DNA end more closely, so the J call is doubtful. Germline V gene data show CDR1 as SGHNT and CDR2 as YYREEE (reference sequence). This CDR3 region has 17 residues. The CDR3 sequence is CASSSGRLGRQSYEQYF. For the CDR3, the DNA is TGTGCCAGCAGCTCGGGCCGTTTGGGGCGCCAGAGTTACGAGCAGTACTTC.

This rearrangement joins TRBV5-1 to TRBJ2-1; 13 nucleotides align to TRBD2. Germline CDR1 and CDR2: SGHRS and YFSETQ. J gave up 5 bases and V 2 bases, and 1 base lay outside the gene matches. CDR3 length equals 15 residues. CDR3 in DNA: TGCGCCAGCAGCTTCGGGACTAGCGGGAACAATGAGCAGTTCTTC. Its protein is CASSFGTSGNNEQFF.

J is TRBJ2-7 and V is TRBV29-1, with 7 bases that match TRBD2. CDR1 SQVTM and CDR2 ANQGSEA come from the germline V gene. Trimming at V came to 5 bases and at J to 4 bases, leaving 5 bases not matched to a gene. CDR3 size: 12 residues. DNA of the CDR3: TGCAGCGTTACCCGGGAGGATTACGAGCAGTACTTC. Protein: CSVTREDYEQYF.

V and J are TRBV6-4 and TRBJ2-1; a possible D gene is TRBD2 (6 bases). Trimming left V 10 bases short and J 4 bases short, with 20 bases between. Germline CDR1 is MRHNA and CDR2 is SNTAGT. The CDR3 is 15 amino acids. The CDR3 region is CATSAGGMGYNEQFF. CDR3 coding DNA: TGTGCCACCTCGGCTGGAGGGATGGGATACAATGAGCAGTTCTTC.

The chain joins TRBV6-1 to TRBJ2-1, with D perhaps TRBD1 (5 bases). CDR3 length: 12 amino acids. CDR1 and CDR2 (germline): MNHNS, SASEGT. The V end lost 6 bases, the J end lost 7 bases, and 10 bases lay between the germline ends. The CDR3 is CASRDIWNEQFF. The CDR3 DNA follows: TGTGCCAGCAGGGACATTTGGAATGAGCAGTTCTTC.

This chain connects TRBV11-1 to TRBJ2-3; D remains ambiguous. V lost 6 bases and J 2 bases, leaving 18 bases between the germline ends. The germline V gene encodes CDR1 SGHAT and CDR2 FQDESV (reference sequence). This CDR3 is 16 amino acids long. In nucleotides, the CDR3 is TGTGCCAGCAGTTACAGTGTGATGGCTTCCACAGATACGCAGTATTTT. It specifies CASSYSVMASTDTQYF.

The chain employs TRBV4-1 and TRBJ2-7; 7 bases fit TRBD1. The CDR3 is 15 amino acids. Germline CDR1 reads MGHRA; CDR2 reads YSYEKL. The trim removed 3 bases at V and 5 bases at J, leaving 10 bases unmatched. CDR3 protein: CASSQEDRRRDEQYF. The CDR3 region has the DNA TGCGCCAGCAGCCAGGAGGACAGGAGGCGCGACGAGCAGTACTTC.

The V gene is TRBV10-2, the J gene TRBJ2-4; 15 bases line up with TRBD2. The trim removed 5 bases at V and 3 bases at J, leaving 26 bases unmatched. The CDR3 is 24 residues long. CDR1 is WSHSY, CDR2 SAAADI, per germline. The CDR3 region is CASSRGWGGLAGGRGGPGKNIQYF. For the CDR3, the DNA is TGCGCCAGCAGTAGGGGGTGGGGCGGACTAGCGGGAGGGCGGGGTGGTCCAGGCAAAAACATTCAGTACTTC.

The chain uses TRBV10-2 and TRBJ2-7; 9 nucleotides agree with TRBD1. Trimming at V came to 6 bases and at J to 5 bases, leaving 11 bases not matched to a gene. Germline CDR1 and CDR2: WSHSY and SAAADI. The CDR3 is made up of 15 amino acids. For the CDR3, the DNA is TGCGCCAGCAGCAGGACGGGACAGGGTCTGAACGAGCAGTACTTC. Amino acid sequence: CASSRTGQGLNEQYF.

CDR3 nucleotide sequence: TGCGCCAGCAGCTTTTCTAGCGGAGGAGGGGCCTACGAGCAGTACTTC. Translating it yields CASSFSSGGGAYEQYF. The rearrangement links TRBV5-1 to TRBJ2-7; 7 bases align to TRBD2. Germline V CDR1 and CDR2: SGHRS, YFSETQ. CDR3 size: 16 residues. V lost 2 bases to trimming and J lost 2 bases; unmatched junction nucleotides: 10.

The chain recombines TRBV27 with TRBJ1-1, with a possible D match to TRBD1 (5 bases). The CDR3 runs to 16 residues. Per the germline V gene, CDR1 is MNHEY and CDR2 is SMNVEV (reference sequence). V was shortened by 10 bases and J by 0 bases, with 21 bases between the two germline ends. CDR3 in amino acids: CATRGRVGLLNTEAFF. The CDR3 nucleotides are TGTGCCACAAGAGGCAGGGTGGGTCTGTTGAACACTGAAGCTTTCTTT.

CDR3 amino acids: CASSHGGGYTEAFF. The CDR3 nucleotides read TGCGCCAGCAGCCACGGGGGTGGGTATACTGAAGCTTTCTTT. V gene TRBV4-1 combines with J gene TRBJ1-1, with D possibly being TRBD1 (5 bases). Germline CDR1 reads MGHRA; CDR2 reads YSYEKL. Trimming took off 3 bases at V and 5 bases at J, with 13 bases between the two ends. The CDR3 runs 14 residues.

This chain joins TRBV6-5 and TRBJ2-7, with D hard to call. The V end was cut by 6 bases, the J end by 2 bases, with 11 bases between. CDR3 length: 13 amino acids. CDR1 is MNHEY, CDR2 SVGAGI, per germline. This CDR3 is CASRKLEAYEQYF. The CDR3 DNA is TGTGCCAGCAGGAAACTTGAAGCCTACGAGCAGTACTTC.

The chain employs TRBV28 and TRBJ2-5; 7 bases line up with TRBD2. Per the germline V gene, CDR1 is MDHEN and CDR2 is SYDVKM. Unmatched junction bases numbered 13, after V lost 7 bases and J lost 5 bases. The CDR3 covers 15 residues. The CDR3 loop reads CASMGEAGDPETQYF. The CDR3 DNA sequence: TGTGCCAGCATGGGGGAGGCGGGGGATCCGGAGACCCAGTACTTC.